These 32 T cell receptor beta chains originate from one sample sequenced in a study of blood T cells in healthy people across ages. Through a sample-barcoded 5' primer and a J-beta primer mix, a second PCR was run for about 6 to 11 cycles. TCRdb processed the 5' RACE reads anew with MiXCR; each CDR3 protein has one entry. This sample has approximately 800,000 distinct CDR3 sequences, with less than 70% found just once. The sample comprised blood. These receptors came from a man older than 75 in good health.

This rearrangement joins TRBV7-2 to TRBJ1-1; 7 bases align to TRBD1. Germline assignment: CDR1 SGHTA and CDR2 FQGNSA. J lost 7 bases, V lost 4 bases, and 3 bases had no gene match. This CDR3 is built from 12 residues. CDR3 in DNA: TGTGCCAGCAGCTGGGACAGACTTGAAGCTTTCTTT. Residues: CASSWDRLEAFF.

The J gene is TRBJ2-3, the V gene TRBV20-1; D possibly corresponds to TRBD2 (5 bases). Trimming shortened V by 6 bases and J by 6 bases, and 19 bases separated the two germline ends. Germline V gene sequence: CDR1 DFQATT, CDR2 SNEGSKA (reference sequence). This CDR3 spans 14 amino acids. CDR3 in DNA: TGCAGTGCCCACACTAGACGAATTAGGGATACGCAGTATTTT. It codes for CSAHTRRIRDTQYF.

The rearrangement links TRBV12-5 to TRBJ2-4; D tentatively fits TRBD1 or TRBD2 (5 bases each). The J call may be wrong; the DNA end is better matched by TRBJ2-5. The CDR3 loop spans 13 amino acids. The V gene's germline CDR1 is LGHNT and CDR2 FRNRAP. The CDR3: CASGFWGQETQYF. Written as DNA, the CDR3 is TGTGCTAGTGGTTTTTGGGGGCAAGAGACCCAGTACTTC.

This rearrangement joins TRBV12-3 or TRBV12-4 to TRBJ1-2; a weak D match, TRBD1 (6 bases). Trimming removed 6 bases from V and 4 bases from J, with 18 bases in between. The CDR3 extends over 15 amino acids. CDR3 nucleotide sequence: TGTGCCAGCAGCGGCGTCGGAGGGGGTTTCTATGGCTACACCTTC. Translating gives CASSGVGGGFYGYTF.

CDR3 amino acids: CASSTYTGRGYTF. In DNA form, the CDR3 reads TGTGCCAGCAGCACCTACACAGGGAGAGGCTACACCTTC. This chain connects TRBV6-5 to TRBJ1-2, with a tentative D call TRBD1 (6 bases). V was cut by 6 bases and J by 8 bases, with 16 bases left in between. The CDR3 contains 13 residues. Germline V lookup: CDR1 MNHEY, CDR2 SVGAGI.

This chain joins TRBV27 and TRBJ2-3; tentatively, D is TRBD1 (5 bases). V dropped 5 bases and J dropped 14 bases, with 23 bases sitting between them. CDR3 size: 14 residues. The germline CDR1 and CDR2 sequences are MNHEY and SMNVEV (reference sequence). The CDR3 DNA follows: TGTGCCAGCAGTGACGCACCGTGGGGCAGATACGCGTATTTT. Protein product: CASSDAPWGRYAYF.

In this sample, this clonotype turned up a few times. The chain carries TRBV4-1 and TRBJ2-1; 9 positions agree with TRBD2. The CDR3 is 17 amino acids. The junction had 12 bases not matched to a gene; V was cut back by 0 bases and J by 9 bases. From germline, CDR1 is MGHRA and CDR2 YSYEKL. The CDR3 loop is CASSQEKGTSIAGEQFF. The CDR3 DNA is TGCGCCAGCAGCCAAGAGAAAGGGACTAGCATCGCGGGTGAGCAGTTCTTC.

This clonotype showed up just a few times. This chain joins TRBV7-9 and TRBJ1-5; 10 positions match TRBD1. Germline assignment: CDR1 SEHNR and CDR2 FQNEAQ (reference sequence). After removal of 2 bases from V and 4 bases from J, the junction contained 8 bases not matched to a gene. This CDR3 contains 17 residues. CDR3 in amino acids: CASSLSTGTGANQPQHF. In DNA form, the CDR3 reads TGTGCCAGCAGCTTATCGACCGGGACAGGGGCTAATCAGCCCCAGCATTTT.

In its sample, this clonotype was seen once. An end of the junction differs from the germline gene, which may be a read error. V is TRBV5-1 and J is TRBJ2-1, with a tentative D call TRBD1 (6 bases). Germline values: CDR1 SGHRS, CDR2 YFSETQ. The CDR3 is made up of 14 amino acids. CDR3 region: CAGRPQGSYNEQFF. The DNA for the CDR3 is TGCGCCGGCAGGCCACAGGGCTCCTACAATGAGCAGTTCTTC.

The chain links TRBV10-3 to TRBJ1-4; D may be TRBD1 (6 bases). Germline V CDR1 and CDR2: ENHRY, SYGVKD. V was cut by 5 bases and J by 8 bases, with 18 bases left in between. The CDR3 loop spans 15 amino acids. The CDR3 nucleotides read TGTGCCATCAGTTCGGGGGCCGGGGTCGGGGAAAAACTGTTTTTT. Residues: CAISSGAGVGEKLFF.

This sequence joins TRBV28 and TRBJ2-7, with D uncertain. With 6 bases removed from V and 2 bases from J, the gap between germline ends came to 8 bases. The CDR3 length is 12 residues. Germline V gene data show CDR1 as MDHEN and CDR2 as SYDVKM. The CDR3 spells CASRLNPYEQYF. DNA of the CDR3: TGTGCCAGCAGACTAAACCCCTACGAGCAGTACTTC.

This sequence joins TRBV20-1 and TRBJ1-2; 8 bases align to TRBD1. V lost 1 base, J lost 7 bases, and 11 bases stayed unmatched. This CDR3 spans 15 amino acids. Looked up from germline, CDR1 is DFQATT and CDR2 is SNEGSKA (reference sequence). This CDR3 is CSARVAGQDIGGYTF. The CDR3 DNA is TGCAGTGCTAGAGTTGCGGGACAGGACATTGGTGGCTACACCTTC.

This chain joins TRBV7-9 and TRBJ2-5; D not resolved. Trimming cost V 5 bases and J 7 bases, with 11 bases left between them. Germline lookup yields CDR1 SEHNR and CDR2 FQNEAQ (reference sequence). CDR3 length: 12 residues. This CDR3 reads CASSPTIGTQYF. CDR3 sequence (DNA): TGTGCCAGCAGCCCGACGATAGGGACCCAGTACTTC.

This clonotype was seen a single time. The chain employs TRBV15 and TRBJ2-7; D gene uncertain. This CDR3 is 14 amino acids long. Germline CDR1 LNHNV, CDR2 YYDKDF (reference sequence). The V end lost 0 bases, the J end lost 2 bases, and 8 bases lay between the germline ends. The DNA for the CDR3 is TGTGCCACCAGCAGAGATCGACTGGCCTACGAGCAGTACTTC. Translated: CATSRDRLAYEQYF.

This clonotype was counted only a few times. V and J are TRBV12-3 or TRBV12-4 and TRBJ2-1; TRBD2 agrees at 9 bases. CDR3 length equals 11 residues. Losses at the gene ends were 6 bases for V and 15 bases for J; bases not matched to a gene: 6. The DNA for the CDR3 is TGTGCCAGCAGCCATGCGGGAGGGCCGTTCTTC. Its protein is CASSHAGGPFF.

This clonotype showed up just a few times. The chain uses TRBV12-5 and TRBJ2-5; D uncertain. The CDR3 contains 11 residues. Germline values: CDR1 LGHNT, CDR2 FRNRAP. Trimming shortened V by 1 base and J by 4 bases, and 1 base separated the two germline ends. CDR3 in DNA: TGTGCTAGTGGTTTGGGAGAGACCCAGTACTTC. Protein sequence: CASGLGETQYF.

The CDR3 sequence: CASSQSTPGTSGSSYNEQFF. The CDR3 DNA reads as TGTGCCAGCAGCCAGTCAACCCCAGGGACTAGCGGGAGCTCCTACAATGAGCAGTTCTTC. V is TRBV4-2 and J is TRBJ2-1, with TRBD2 identical over 14 bases. Germline loops: CDR1 LGHNA, CDR2 YNFKEQ. The length of the CDR3 is 20 residues. V was pared by 3 bases and J by 0 bases, with 10 bases of the junction left unmatched.

This chain uses TRBV4-1 with TRBJ2-3; tentatively, D is TRBD1 or TRBD2 (5 bases each). V lost 3 bases, J lost 14 bases, and 18 bases lay in between. Germline loops: CDR1 MGHRA, CDR2 YSYEKL. The CDR3 covers 13 residues. The CDR3 sequence: CASSQPNGAYAYF. In DNA, the CDR3 is TGCGCCAGCAGCCAGCCAAACGGGGCATACGCGTATTTT.

The V call is TRBV20-1, the J call TRBJ1-1; TRBD1 matches at 10 bases. This CDR3 is 15 amino acids long. Germline V CDR1 and CDR2: DFQATT, SNEGSKA (reference sequence). The V and J ends lost 2 bases and 0 bases, in that order; junction bases with no gene match: 3. CDR3 DNA sequence: TGCAGTGCTAGACGGACAGGGGGATTGAACACTGAAGCTTTCTTT. The encoded protein is CSARRTGGLNTEAFF.

The J gene is TRBJ2-7, the V gene TRBV5-1, with D perhaps TRBD1 or TRBD2 (6 bases each). The V gene's germline CDR1 is SGHRS and CDR2 YFSETQ. Trimming took off 4 bases at V and 6 bases at J, with 20 bases between the two ends. The CDR3 has 15 amino acids. CDR3 in amino acids: CASSQDGRQGLEQYF. For the CDR3, the DNA is TGCGCCAGCAGCCAGGATGGGAGGCAGGGGCTCGAGCAGTACTTC. The full variable domain, completed using reference TRBV5-1 and TRBJ2-7, is KAGVTQTPRYLIKTRGQQVTLSCSPISGHRSVSWYQQTPGQGLQFLFEYFSETQRNKGNFPGRFSGRQFSNSRSEMNVSTLELGDSALYLCASSQDGRQGLEQYFGPGTRLTVT.

This rearrangement joins TRBV21-1 to TRBJ2-4; TRBD2, as called in the table, went unchecked against the DNA. TRBV21-1 is described as a pseudogene. The CDR3 has 19 residues. CDR3 region: CASSKGASGRVLAKNSQYF. The CDR3 DNA is TGTGCCAGCAGCAAAGGGGCTAGCGGGAGGGTATTAGCCAAAAACAGTCAGTACTTC.

V usage is TRBV20-1 and J usage is TRBJ2-1; D is tentatively TRBD1 or TRBD2 (6 bases each). The V gene's germline CDR1 is DFQATT and CDR2 SNEGSKA (reference sequence). This CDR3 has 18 residues. V was cut by 6 bases and J by 1 base, with 25 bases left in between. The CDR3 region has the DNA TGCAGTGCCTTCCTGGGGGGCGGGACGTTTCTATCCTACAATGAGCAGTTCTTC. As protein: CSAFLGGGTFLSYNEQFF.

The CDR3 reads CASSPTPGPSYNEQFF. CDR3 DNA: TGCGCCAGCAGCCCCACCCCCGGGCCCTCGTACAATGAGCAGTTCTTC. This rearrangement joins TRBV5-1 to TRBJ2-1; no clear D gene. This CDR3 is built from 16 residues. Germline-derived CDR1 and CDR2 are SGHRS and YFSETQ. V shed 4 bases and J shed 4 bases, with 18 bases lying between them. The complete variable domain, with remaining parts taken from reference TRBV5-1 and TRBJ2-1, reads KAGVTQTPRYLIKTRGQQVTLSCSPISGHRSVSWYQQTPGQGLQFLFEYFSETQRNKGNFPGRFSGRQFSNSRSEMNVSTLELGDSALYLCASSPTPGPSYNEQFFGPGTRLTVL.

The CDR3 DNA is TGTGCCAGCAGCCAAGAACGGGGGGCGCGAAACTATGGCTACACCTTC. Protein sequence: CASSQERGARNYGYTF. The chain recombines TRBV14 with TRBJ1-2, with D perhaps matching TRBD1 (6 bases). Per germline, CDR1 SGHDN and CDR2 FVKESK. Trimming shortened V by 0 bases and J by 2 bases, and 13 bases separated the two germline ends. CDR3 length: 16 residues.

The genes are TRBV28 and TRBJ2-7, with 9 nucleotides matching TRBD1. V was clipped by 5 bases and J by 5 bases; unmatched bases: 7. The CDR3 has 14 residues. Germline V lookup: CDR1 MDHEN, CDR2 SYDVKM. Here the CDR3 reads CASSPGTGWHEQYF. CDR3 coding DNA: TGTGCCAGCAGTCCCGGGACAGGGTGGCACGAGCAGTACTTC.

The rearrangement joins TRBV7-2 to TRBJ1-1; TRBD1 matches at 7 bases. The length of the CDR3 is 15 residues. Trimming at V came to 1 base and at J to 5 bases, leaving 7 bases not matched to a gene. Germline CDR1 reads SGHTA; CDR2 reads FQGNSA. The CDR3 loop reads CASSLVQGIRTEAFF. The DNA for the CDR3 is TGTGCCAGCAGCTTAGTACAGGGGATAAGAACTGAAGCTTTCTTT.

With respect to this clonotype: One end of the junction varies from germline; a read error may be responsible. The V and J genes are TRBV6-2 or TRBV6-3 and TRBJ2-2, with a tentative D call TRBD2 (6 bases). The CDR3 has 15 amino acids. The germline V gene has CDR1 MNHEY and CDR2 SVGEGT. This CDR3 is CASIYGTPNAGELFF. DNA for the CDR3: TGTGCCAGCATTTACGGGACTCCGAACGCCGGGGAGCTGTTTTTT.

The genes are TRBV2 and TRBJ1-1; D gene ambiguous. The CDR3 is made up of 13 amino acids. Germline CDR1 reads SNHLY; CDR2 reads FYNNEI. Trimming pared 4 bases from V and 4 bases from J, leaving 10 bases between. The CDR3 protein is CASSGSGGTEAFF. The CDR3 DNA is TGTGCCAGCAGTGGGTCCGGAGGCACTGAAGCTTTCTTT. The full variable domain, in which reference TRBV2 and TRBJ1-1 provide the parts outside the CDR3, is EPEVTQTPSHQVTQMGQEVILRCVPISNHLYFYWYRQILGQKVEFLVSFYNNEISEKSEIFDDQFSVERPDGSNFTLKIRSTKLEDSAMYFCASSGSGGTEAFFGQGTRLTVV.

V gene TRBV29-1 combines with J gene TRBJ1-1; perhaps TRBD1 as D (5 bases). The CDR3 runs to 15 residues. Germline CDR1 is SQVTM and CDR2 is ANQGSEA. The CDR3 region has the DNA TGCAGGGCACGCGAGGGACCACCTTCCTTCACTGAAGCTTTCTTT. Its translation: CRAREGPPSFTEAFF.

This chain uses TRBV6-5 with TRBJ2-7, with TRBD1 matching 8 bases. V lost 0 bases and J lost 3; bases outside the gene matches: 4. This CDR3 region has 15 residues. Per germline, CDR1 MNHEY and CDR2 SVGAGI. The CDR3, as DNA: TGTGCCAGCAGTTACTCTTGGACAGGGAACTACGAGCAGTACTTC. It yields the protein CASSYSWTGNYEQYF.

The rearrangement uses TRBV14 and TRBJ1-4, with TRBD1 identical over 10 bases. The CDR3 has 16 amino acids. V was clipped by 4 bases and J by 8 bases; unmatched bases: 10. Germline CDR1 is SGHDN and CDR2 is FVKESK. In nucleotides, the CDR3 is TGTGCCAGCAGCCCCACGACAGGGGGCTTCAGGGAAAAACTGTTTTTT. Its translation is CASSPTTGGFREKLFF.

This clonotype came up a few times. V and J are TRBV12-3 or TRBV12-4 and TRBJ2-7, with D unclear. Trimming cost V 6 bases and J 6 bases, with 18 bases left between them. The CDR3 length is 14 residues. Here the CDR3 reads CASSIRAKAFEQYF. In DNA form, the CDR3 reads TGTGCCAGCAGCATCCGGGCAAAGGCTTTCGAGCAGTACTTC.